This T cell receptor beta chain appears in the sequencing data of a study of blood T cell repertoires in COVID-19. Produced via immunoSEQ multiplex PCR; TCRdb's table is partial and in-frame only. The sample comprises 300,000 to 350,000 clones, 90% of which are singletons, and approximately 4.5% rests with the top ten. Cohorts were based on clinical histories the participants reported. This sequence was found in a woman aged 18-35 years with acute COVID-19. Specimen: PBMCs or T cells enriched from blood (not recorded which).

The CDR3 here is CASSLNFLSTDTQYF. The DNA for the CDR3 is TGTGCCAGTAGTCTCAACTTTCTTAGCACAGATACGCAGTATTTT. This rearrangement joins TRBV19 to TRBJ2-3, with D unclear. Trimming removed 5 bases at V and 0 bases at J, with 12 bases between. The CDR3 sequence is 15 residues long. CDR1 LNHDA and CDR2 SQIVND come from the germline V gene (reference sequence).